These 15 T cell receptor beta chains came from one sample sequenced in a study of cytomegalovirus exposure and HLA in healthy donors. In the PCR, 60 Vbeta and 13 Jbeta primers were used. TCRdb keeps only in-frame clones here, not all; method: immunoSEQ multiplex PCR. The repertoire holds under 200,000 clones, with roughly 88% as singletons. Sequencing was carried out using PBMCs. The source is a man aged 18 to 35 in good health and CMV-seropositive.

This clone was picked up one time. CDR3 loop: CASSHNRAAEAFF. The DNA of the CDR3 is TGTGCCAGCAGTCATAACAGGGCTGCTGAAGCTTTCTTT. This sequence joins TRBV28 and TRBJ1-1; maybe TRBD1 (6 bases). The germline gives CDR1 MDHEN, CDR2 SYDVKM. This CDR3 is 13 amino acids long. Trimming took 5 bases from V and 6 from J, leaving 13 bases between them. Filled out from reference TRBV28 and TRBJ1-1, the complete variable domain reads DVKVTQSSRYLVKRTGEKVFLECVQDMDHENMFWYRQDPGLGLRLIYFSYDVKMKEKGDIPEGYSVSREKKERFSLILESASTNQTSMYLCASSHNRAAEAFFGQGTRLTVV.

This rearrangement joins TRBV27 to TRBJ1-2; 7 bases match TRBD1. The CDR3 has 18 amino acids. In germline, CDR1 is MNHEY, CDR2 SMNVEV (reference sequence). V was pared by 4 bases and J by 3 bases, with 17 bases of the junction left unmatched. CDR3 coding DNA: TGTGCCAGCAGTTCCCCCACCCGAAAAGGACAGGAGTACTATGGCTACACCTTC. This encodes CASSSPTRKGQEYYGYTF.

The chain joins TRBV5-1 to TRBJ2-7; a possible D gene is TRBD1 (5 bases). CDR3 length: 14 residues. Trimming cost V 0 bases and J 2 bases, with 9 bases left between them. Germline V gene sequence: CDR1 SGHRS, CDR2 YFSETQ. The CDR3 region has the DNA TGCGCCAGCAGCTTGGGAGACAGCGCCTACGAGCAGTACTTC. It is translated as CASSLGDSAYEQYF. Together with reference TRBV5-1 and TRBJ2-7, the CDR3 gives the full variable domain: KAGVTQTPRYLIKTRGQQVTLSCSPISGHRSVSWYQQTPGQGLQFLFEYFSETQRNKGNFPGRFSGRQFSNSRSEMNVSTLELGDSALYLCASSLGDSAYEQYFGPGTRLTVT.

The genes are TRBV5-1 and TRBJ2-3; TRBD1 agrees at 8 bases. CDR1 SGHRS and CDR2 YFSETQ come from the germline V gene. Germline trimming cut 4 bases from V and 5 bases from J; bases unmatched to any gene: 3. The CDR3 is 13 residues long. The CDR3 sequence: CASSEQGGDTQYF. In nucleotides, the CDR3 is TGCGCCAGCAGCGAACAGGGGGGAGATACGCAGTATTTT.

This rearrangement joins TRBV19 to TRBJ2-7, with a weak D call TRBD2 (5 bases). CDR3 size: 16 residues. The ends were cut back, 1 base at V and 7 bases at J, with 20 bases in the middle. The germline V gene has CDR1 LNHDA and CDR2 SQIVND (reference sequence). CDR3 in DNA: TGTGCCAGTAGTATAGCGGGCGGGTCCAAACATCGGGAGCAGTACTTC. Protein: CASSIAGGSKHREQYF.

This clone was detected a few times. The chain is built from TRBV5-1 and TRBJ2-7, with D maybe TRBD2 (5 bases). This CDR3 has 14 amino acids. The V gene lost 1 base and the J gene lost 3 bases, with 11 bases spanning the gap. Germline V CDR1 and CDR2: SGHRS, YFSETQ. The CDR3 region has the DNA TGCGCCAGCAGCTTGACGTCGGGGAACTACGAGCAGTACTTC. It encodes CASSLTSGNYEQYF.

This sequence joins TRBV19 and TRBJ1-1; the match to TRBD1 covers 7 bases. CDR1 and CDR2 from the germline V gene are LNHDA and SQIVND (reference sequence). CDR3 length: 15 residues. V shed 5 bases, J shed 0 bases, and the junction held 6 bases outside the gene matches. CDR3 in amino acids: CASSPRQGMNTEAFF. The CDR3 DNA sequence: TGTGCCAGTAGTCCCCGACAGGGAATGAACACTGAAGCTTTCTTT.

The CDR3 here is CASSPTTGVRVDTQYF. The CDR3 DNA is TGTGCCAGCAGCCCAACGACAGGGGTCCGTGTAGATACGCAGTATTTT. The V call is TRBV7-9, the J call TRBJ2-3; 8 positions match TRBD1. Germline values: CDR1 SEHNR, CDR2 FQNEAQ (reference sequence). The V gene end was trimmed by 5 bases and the J gene end by 5 bases; junction bases not matched to a gene: 12. The CDR3 is made up of 16 amino acids.

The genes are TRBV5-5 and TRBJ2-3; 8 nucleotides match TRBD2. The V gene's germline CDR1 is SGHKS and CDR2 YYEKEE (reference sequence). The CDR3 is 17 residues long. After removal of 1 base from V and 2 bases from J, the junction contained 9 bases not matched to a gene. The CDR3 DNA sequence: TGTGCCAGCAGCTTGACCCCGGGGGGGATGTTCACAGATACGCAGTATTTT. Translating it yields CASSLTPGGMFTDTQYF.

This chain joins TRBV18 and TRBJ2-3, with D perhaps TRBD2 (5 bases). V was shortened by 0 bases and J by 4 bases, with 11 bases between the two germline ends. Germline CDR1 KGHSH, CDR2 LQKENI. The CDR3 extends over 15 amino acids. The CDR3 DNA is TGTGCCAGCTCACCACCCGGGGTAGCTGCAGATACGCAGTATTTT. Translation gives CASSPPGVAADTQYF.

The CDR3 DNA reads as TGCGCCAGCAGCTCGGAACCAGGGGACCTCTATGGCTACACCTTC. It specifies CASSSEPGDLYGYTF. The rearrangement uses TRBV5-1 and TRBJ1-2; D might be TRBD1 (6 bases). The germline V gene has CDR1 SGHRS and CDR2 YFSETQ. The CDR3 length is 15 residues. V gave up 3 bases and J gave up 4 bases, with 16 bases separating them.

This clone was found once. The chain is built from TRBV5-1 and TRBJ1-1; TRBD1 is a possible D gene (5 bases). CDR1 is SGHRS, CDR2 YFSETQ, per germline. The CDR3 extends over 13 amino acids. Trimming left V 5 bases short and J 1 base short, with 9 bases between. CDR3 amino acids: CASSFDRNTEAFF. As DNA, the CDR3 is TGCGCCAGCAGTTTTGACAGGAACACTGAAGCTTTCTTT.

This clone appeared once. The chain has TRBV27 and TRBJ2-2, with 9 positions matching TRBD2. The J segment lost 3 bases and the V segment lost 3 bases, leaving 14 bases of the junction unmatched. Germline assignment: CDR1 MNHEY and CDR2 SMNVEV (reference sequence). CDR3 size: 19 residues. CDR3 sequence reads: CASSLVGSGGVSYTGELFF. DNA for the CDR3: TGTGCCAGCAGTTTGGTTGGTAGCGGGGGAGTCTCGTACACCGGGGAGCTGTTTTTT.

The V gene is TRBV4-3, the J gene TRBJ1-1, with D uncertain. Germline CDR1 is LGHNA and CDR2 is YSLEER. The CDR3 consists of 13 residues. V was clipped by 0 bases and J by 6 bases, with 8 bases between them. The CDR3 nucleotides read TGCGCCAGCAGCCAAGATCAGGCTGCTGAAGCTTTCTTT. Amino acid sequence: CASSQDQAAEAFF.

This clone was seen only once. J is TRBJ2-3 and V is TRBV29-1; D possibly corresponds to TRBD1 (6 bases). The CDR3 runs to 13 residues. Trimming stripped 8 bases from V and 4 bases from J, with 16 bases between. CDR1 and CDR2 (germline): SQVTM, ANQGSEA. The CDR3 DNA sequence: TGCAGCATGTCAGGGGCCGCTCCAGATACGCAGTATTTT. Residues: CSMSGAAPDTQYF.